This TCR beta chain was sequenced in a study of blood T cell repertoires in COVID-19. In the study overall: PBMCs, B-cell-depleted T cells, or T cells were the source of the cDNA or gDNA that made up the material.

Libraries were prepared by immunoSEQ multiplex PCR; TCRdb keeps only in-frame clonotypes and omits some of them. The top ten clones hold under 3% of a sample with 290,000 or so clones, around 86% of them seen once. The CDR3 extends over 16 amino acids. Germline-derived CDR1 and CDR2 are SGHVS and FQNEAQ. V gave up 1 base and J gave up 2 bases, with 12 bases separating them. Resolution of symptoms, clearance, or two negative PCRs was present in recovered Cohort 3 donors. V is TRBV7-8 and J is TRBJ1-5; D possibly corresponds to TRBD1 (5 bases). Material for sequencing was PBMCs or T cells enriched from blood (not recorded which). The sequence was obtained from a woman in her late teens or twenties who had recovered from COVID-19. CDR3 nucleotide sequence: TGTGCCAGCAGCTTAGGGCAGGGTGGTGGCAATCAGCCCCAGCATTTT. This translates into CASSLGQGGGNQPQHF.